Listed below are T cell receptor beta chains from one sample, sequenced in a study of radiation and T cells in renal cell carcinoma. Method: immunoSEQ multiplex PCR; TCRdb's copy keeps in-frame clones and lacks some. The table includes about 130,000 clones, roughly four fifths detected once. This specimen was blood, taken from a patient whose treatment included radiotherapy and nephrectomy. The receptors here all came from a man aged 50 to 59 with renal cell carcinoma. The CDR3 runs from the conserved cysteine through the conserved F or W. D genes are given only for firm matches. Expanded clones get a size class; other rows say once, few or many, or leave the size out.

D gene	V gene	J gene	clone size	CDR3 protein	CDR3 DNA
NA	TRBV6-6	TRBJ2-7	NA	CASSGAWGSYEQYF	TGTGCCAGTTCCGGTGCGTGGGGCTCCTACGAGCAGTACTTC
NA	TRBV5-7	TRBJ2-5	NA	CASSLKDGLETQYF	TGTGCCAGCAGCTTGAAGGACGGTCTAGAGACCCAGTACTTC
NA	TRBV11-2	TRBJ2-3	NA	CASSLDLGIDTQYF	TGTGCCAGCAGCTTAGATCTCGGGATAGATACGCAGTATTTT
TRBD1	TRBV29-1	TRBJ2-1	NA	CSAVNQGAGEQFF	TGCAGCGCGGTAAATCAGGGGGCAGGCGAGCAGTTCTTC
NA	TRBV7-2	TRBJ2-7	NA	CASSRGDYEQYF	TGTGCCAGCAGCCGAGGCGACTACGAGCAGTACTTC
NA	TRBV18	TRBJ1-5	NA	CASSKGTSGNQPQHF	TGTGCCAGCTCGAAAGGGACATCGGGCAATCAGCCCCAGCATTTT
NA	TRBV7-9	TRBJ1-4	NA	CASSPLGGIEKLFF	TGTGCCAGCAGTCCCTTGGGGGGCATTGAAAAACTGTTTTTT
NA	TRBV19	TRBJ1-5	NA	CASSAGVNQPQHF	TGTGCCAGTAGTGCCGGGGTTAATCAGCCCCAGCATTTT
TRBD1	TRBV4-2	TRBJ2-2	NA	CASCRGTDGNTGELFF	TGTGCCAGCTGTAGGGGGACAGATGGAAACACCGGGGAGCTGTTTTTT
TRBD1	TRBV2	TRBJ1-1	NA	CASSSRGLNTEAFF	TGTGCCAGCAGCTCTAGGGGGCTGAACACTGAAGCTTTCTTT
TRBD1	TRBV5-1	TRBJ2-3	once	CASSRGTGPDTQYF	TGCGCCAGCAGCAGGGGGACAGGGCCAGATACGCAGTATTTT
TRBD2	TRBV6-1	TRBJ2-1	NA	CASSSRGGTRNEQFF	TGTGCCAGCAGTTCCCGGGGGGGTACAAGGAATGAGCAGTTCTTC
TRBD1	TRBV7-9	TRBJ1-1	few	CASSSNRGNTEAFF	TGTGCCAGCAGCTCCAACAGGGGTAACACTGAAGCTTTCTTT
NA	TRBV27	TRBJ1-2	NA	CASSARVWGGYTF	TGTGCCAGCAGTGCCCGCGTCTGGGGTGGCTACACCTTC
TRBD1	TRBV27	TRBJ2-2	NA	CASSLGQGITGELFF	TGTGCCAGCTCTCTGGGACAGGGGATCACCGGGGAGCTGTTTTTT
NA	TRBV19	TRBJ2-3	NA	CASSNGPGGAADTQYF	TGTGCCAGTAGTAACGGTCCAGGTGGGGCCGCAGATACGCAGTATTTT